This T cell receptor (beta chain) was sequenced during a study of molecular identifiers for immune sequencing clone quantification listed by TCRdb under 2018. Broadly, across the study: For a replicate experiment, RNA from roughly 20,000 or 100,000 naive CD8 T cells was divided into five aliquots, and four of the five aliquots were sequenced. The study was a methods study using CD8 T cells to benchmark molecular-identifier clustering-based TCR repertoire sequencing (MIDCIRS) and TCR RNA copy counting. The study at large found these results: The naive libraries included spiked-in Jurkat TCR RNA (10 copies' worth), and this Jurkat TCR RNA is not part of the donor repertoire. Without barcode sub-clustering, chimeric consensus sequences inflated TCR diversity; chimeras reached as high as 47%. Modeling gave approximately 3 recovered TCR RNA copies per cell versus 8 to 10 by digital PCR, implying around 33% capture efficiency. In CMV-specific effector cells, clones with more than 20 RNA copies accounted for over 98% of molecules, whereas in naive cells such clones accounted for under 1%. Highly expanded clone sizes could be underestimated because identical TCR molecules may share a barcode. Even against a background of around 950,000 naive CD8 T cells, spiked-in Jurkat TCR RNA amounting to a single cell's worth was reported to be detectable.

About this clonotype itself: The clone's antigen remains unknown. No much larger clonotype is one base removed from it; base qualities were not supplied.

Deletion took 5 bases off V and 0 bases off J, with a span of 16 bases between the germline ends. Measured from the cysteine to the phenylalanine, the CDR3 is 16 residues long. CDR3 DNA only is kept here, 48 bases in frame from base 1. CDR1 is given as MDHEN and CDR2 as SYDVKM, both from the germline V gene. Libraries of naive CD8 T cells were built from anywhere between about 18,000 and 1,000,000 sorted cells, with 10%, 30% or 50% of the purified RNA used. Naive CD8 T cells, defined as CD8+CD4-CCR7+CD45RA+, were FACS-sorted into RLT Plus buffer on a BD FACSAria II. Approximately nine TCR copies' worth of Jurkat RNA were spiked into roughly 17,000-1,100,000 naive CD8 T cell samples to test detection sensitivity. CD8 T cells were enriched with RosetteSep CD8+ T Cell Enrichment Cocktail and Ficoll-Paque, followed by ACK red cell lysis. Library preparation employed PCR. Sequencing was performed on a NextSeq 500. Bulk TCR libraries were generated as previously described, with the TCR primers listed in Table S5 used. The Qiagen AllPrep DNA/RNA kit was used to purify total RNA. Before analysis, reads from multiple sequencing runs of the same library were pooled. The original methods were these. Reads were retained only if their TCR constant sequence matched exactly, and those retained reads were trimmed to 150 nt and grouped according to their 12-nt molecular barcodes. Reads within each barcode group were sub-clustered using a 15% Levenshtein threshold, and quality-weighted consensus sequences were constructed for each RNA molecule. Non-functional sequences were filtered out, along with any lower-count sequence sitting one edit away from another sequence. On the basis of fitting two negative binomial distributions, barcode sub-clusters with fewer than 20% of the maximum read count were discarded. The public sequencing data were trimmed at Q25 with fastp and processed into clonotypes with MiXCR by TCRdb, which kept only in-frame beta chains. Each CDR3 protein appears once, grouped with its most common genes and DNA. The V and J calls come from TCRdb's annotation, not from the publication. The sample yields around 300,000 distinct CDR3 sequences; roughly 24% were counted once. The top ten clonotypes cover around 0.76% of the sample.

This TCR was recovered from a human donor in good health. Some libraries in this study had Jurkat cell RNA spiked in. What was sequenced was naive CD8+ T cells from blood, with Jurkat cell RNA spiked in. Read against the paper, the sample's cell subset or site label means: FACS-sorted CD8+CD4-CCR7+CD45RA+ naive T cells. The V and J genes are TRBV28 and TRBJ1-1; no D segment can be confidently identified. The CDR3 protein is CASSLIGARLNTEAFF. The DNA is TGTGCCAGCAGTCTTATTGGTGCGAGGTTGAACACTGAAGCTTTCTTT.